This TCR beta chain was observed in a study of regulatory T cells in long-lasting Graves disease (dated by TCRdb to about 2021). In the study overall: Persistent Graves' disease meant more than 5 years of antithyroid drug treatment with TSH receptor autoantibodies that stayed positive. The study took place in China and was registered as a clinical trial. Persistent Graves' disease patients in the clinical cohort had taken antithyroid drugs for roughly ten years on average. A total of around 35 samples were covered by TCR sequencing, comprising approximately 13 persistent and roughly 20 newly diagnosed Graves' disease patients. This study used TCR sequencing and RNA sequencing of peripheral blood to compare persistent Graves' disease patients against newly diagnosed Graves' disease patients.

This clonotype has at least ten counts. The specificity of this receptor is unknown. No base-level quality is on record; no much larger clone is a single base apart. In light of the paper, this sample's time point label describes: persistent/refractory GD, antithyroid drugs over 5 years with positive TRAb. For both TCR sequencing and RNA sequencing, RNA was extracted from PBMCs in TRIzol. The diagnosis of Graves' disease followed American Thyroid Association guidelines. The patients came from an endocrinology department in Xi'an, China. Each patient gave approximately 9 milliliters of peripheral blood, collected in an EDTA anticoagulant tube. Ficoll Paque Plus density gradient separation was used to isolate PBMCs, and no further T cell sorting was performed. An Agilent 2100 Bioanalyzer and agarose gel were used to assess RNA quality, and a NanoDrop 2000 was used to measure RNA concentration. Receptor amplification or capture employed multiplex PCR. The sequencer listed for this sample is Illumina HiSeq 4000. TCR beta libraries were built with iRepertoire HTBI primers and Arm-PCR amplification of CDR3 regions. Before sequencing, the PCR products went through gel purification. The paper's data handling went like this. A total of fewer than 80 TRBV and 14 TRBJ segments were identified across samples and were used for gene usage analysis of CDR3 amino acid clonotypes. Filtered high-quality paired reads were merged into contigs using COPE and FqMerger. BLAST was used to align contigs to IMGT TRBV, TRBD and TRBJ reference genes, and CDR3 was defined according to IMGT. Any clonotype with a frequency above 0.1% was classified as a highly expanded clone. Repertoire diversity was measured by Shannon entropy, and V-J evenness by the Gini coefficient. Clonotypes shared by more than one individual were considered public. TCRdb applied fastp at Q25 and MiXCR to the public reads, then kept only in-frame beta chains. Every entry covers one CDR3 protein and lists the most common genes and DNA from its rows. TCRdb, not the authors, supplied the V and J calls. For this sample the table gives roughly 400,000 distinct CDR3 sequences, of which around a fifth were detected only once. The ten biggest clones cover 13% to 15% of the sample.

Results and caveats for the whole study, not just this receptor: Compared with newly diagnosed patients, patients with persistent Graves' disease had lower TCR Shannon entropy and fewer highly expanded clones, which suggests clonal expansion. Only the TCR beta chain was sequenced and analyzed. Patients with persistent disease shared more public clonotypes (fewer than 3,000) than newly diagnosed patients did (966). Because the primary lesion, thyroid tissue, could not be accessed, the study looked at peripheral blood alone. The authors noted that the small sample size was a limitation that may lower accuracy.

The sequencing used peripheral blood mononuclear cells (PBMCs), collected when the disease was refractory, from a patient treated with antithyroid drugs. The clonotype was recovered from a female donor with Graves disease.

This receptor has the CDR3 CASSSTGQGVLLEKLFF. The DNA sequence is TGTGCCAGCAGCTCCACGGGACAGGGCGTTCTACTAGAAAAACTGTTTTTT. The chain uses TRBV13 and TRBJ1-4, and TRBD1 aligns with 9 junction nucleotides. V trim: 4 bases; J trim: 8 bases; unmatched bases: 14. CDR3 length: 17 amino acids, cysteine to phenylalanine. CDR3 DNA only is kept here, 51 bases in frame from base 1. Sequences PRHDT (CDR1) and FYEKMQ (CDR2) are obtained from the germline V gene (reference sequence).